This TCR beta chain stems from a study of control samples from healthy donors and cancer patients. Produced via immunoSEQ multiplex PCR; TCRdb's table is partial and in-frame only. This table holds approximately 220,000 clones, around 94% found once. Only a few counts were recorded for this clone. This same CDR3 is encoded by further DNA sequences in the sample. The germline V gene encodes CDR1 KGHSY and CDR2 FQNENV. The CDR3 is 13 residues long. The germline V and J ends were trimmed by 4 bases and 10 bases, with 16 bases remaining between them. The material sequenced was blood. The chain is built from TRBV16 and TRBJ1-1; D ambiguous. The TCR sequence derives from a man in his forties or fifties in good health. CDR3 region: CASSLSTDRRAFF. CDR3 bases: TGTGCCAGCAGCCTCTCAACGGACCGGAGAGCTTTCTTT.